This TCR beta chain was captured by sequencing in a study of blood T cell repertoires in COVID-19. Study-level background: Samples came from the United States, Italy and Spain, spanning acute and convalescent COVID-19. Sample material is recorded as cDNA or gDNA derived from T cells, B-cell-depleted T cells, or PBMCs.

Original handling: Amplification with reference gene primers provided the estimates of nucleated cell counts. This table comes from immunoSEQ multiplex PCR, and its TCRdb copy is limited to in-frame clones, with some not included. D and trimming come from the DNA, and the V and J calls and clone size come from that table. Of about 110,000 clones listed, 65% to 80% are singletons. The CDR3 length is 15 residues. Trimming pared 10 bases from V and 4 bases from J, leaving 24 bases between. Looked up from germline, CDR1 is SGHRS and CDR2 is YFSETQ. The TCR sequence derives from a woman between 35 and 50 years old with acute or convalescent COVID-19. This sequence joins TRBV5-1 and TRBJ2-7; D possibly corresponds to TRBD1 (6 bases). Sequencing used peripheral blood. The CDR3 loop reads CAGHSPAGVRYEQYF. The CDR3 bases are TGCGCCGGTCATTCACCGGCAGGGGTACGATACGAGCAGTACTTC.